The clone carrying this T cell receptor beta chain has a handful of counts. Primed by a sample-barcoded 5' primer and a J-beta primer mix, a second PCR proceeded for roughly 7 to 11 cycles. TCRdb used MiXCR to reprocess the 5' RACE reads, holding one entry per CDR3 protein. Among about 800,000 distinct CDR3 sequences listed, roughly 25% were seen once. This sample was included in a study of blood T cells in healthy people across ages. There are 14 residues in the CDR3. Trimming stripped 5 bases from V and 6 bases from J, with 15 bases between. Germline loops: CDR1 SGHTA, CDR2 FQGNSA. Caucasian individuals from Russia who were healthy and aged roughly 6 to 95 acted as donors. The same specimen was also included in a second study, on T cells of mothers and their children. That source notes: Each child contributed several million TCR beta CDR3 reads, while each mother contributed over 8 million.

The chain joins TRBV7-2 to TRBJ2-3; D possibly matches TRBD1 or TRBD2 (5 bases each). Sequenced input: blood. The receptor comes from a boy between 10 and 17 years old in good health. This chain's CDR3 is CASSLHSAGDTQYF. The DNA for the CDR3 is TGTGCCAGCAGCCTTCATAGCGCAGGGGATACGCAGTATTTT.